The 15 T cell receptor beta chains in this list originate from one sample, sequenced in a study of T cell responses to AZD1222 COVID-19 vaccine. Produced via immunoSEQ multiplex PCR; TCRdb's table is partial and in-frame only. This sample has about 53,000 clones, with approximately 84% found just once. The specimen was peripheral blood, collected on day 0 of AZD1222 vaccination. These receptors originate from an adult in good health.

This chain uses TRBV18 with TRBJ1-1; a possible D gene is TRBD1 (5 bases). The germline V gene encodes CDR1 KGHSH and CDR2 LQKENI. V dropped 3 bases and J dropped 1 base, with 12 bases sitting between them. The CDR3 sequence is 15 residues long. CDR3 sequence (DNA): TGTGCCAGCTCACCGGGGACGGCCGAGAACACTGAAGCTTTCTTT. This gives the protein CASSPGTAENTEAFF.

This CDR3 is CATGTGNMNTEAFF. The CDR3 bases are TGTGCCACCGGGACAGGGAATATGAACACTGAAGCTTTCTTT. The genes are TRBV28 and TRBJ1-1, with TRBD1 matching 9 bases. This CDR3 is 14 amino acids long. Per germline, CDR1 MDHEN and CDR2 SYDVKM. The V and J ends lost 10 bases and 0 bases, in that order; junction bases with no gene match: 6.

V gene TRBV4-2 combines with J gene TRBJ1-5, with 7 bases lining up with TRBD1. V lost 1 base and J lost 1; bases outside the gene matches: 10. The germline CDR1 and CDR2 sequences are LGHNA and YNFKEQ. The CDR3 has 18 amino acids. The CDR3 DNA reads as TGTGCCAGCAGCCAAGTTGGCGGGGGGGACAGAAGCAATCAGCCCCAGCATTTT. Its protein is CASSQVGGGDRSNQPQHF.

The CDR3 here is CASSFTNNSPLHF. For the CDR3, the DNA is TGTGCCAGCAGCTTCACTAATAATTCACCCCTCCACTTT. The rearrangement uses TRBV5-6 and TRBJ1-6; D is undetermined. CDR3 length: 13 amino acids. V shed 2 bases and J shed 5 bases, with 5 bases lying between them. The germline V gene has CDR1 SGHDT and CDR2 YYEEEE.

The J gene is TRBJ2-7, the V gene TRBV9; TRBD1 is a possible D gene (5 bases). Germline assignment: CDR1 SGDLS and CDR2 YYNGEE. The CDR3 is 14 residues long. Trimming pared 0 bases from V and 1 base from J, leaving 8 bases between. The CDR3 here is CASSVVPGSYEQYF. For the CDR3, the DNA is TGTGCCAGCAGCGTAGTCCCAGGGTCCTACGAGCAGTACTTC.

V and J are TRBV2 and TRBJ2-2; 8 positions match TRBD2. V shed 7 bases and J 3 bases; nucleotides not matched to a gene: 4. CDR3 size: 14 residues. Germline V gives CDR1 SNHLY, CDR2 FYNNEI. The CDR3 protein is CASTAGGHTGELFF. CDR3 nucleotides: TGTGCCAGCACGGCGGGAGGCCACACCGGGGAGCTGTTTTTT.

The chain recombines TRBV6-5 with TRBJ1-1; D unclear. Trimming cost V 5 bases and J 1 base, with 8 bases left between them. Germline loops: CDR1 MNHEY, CDR2 SVGAGI. The CDR3 loop spans 13 amino acids. The CDR3 DNA reads as TGTGCCAGCAGTCGTAAAACGAACACTGAAGCTTTCTTT. Protein product: CASSRKTNTEAFF.

The chain recombines TRBV18 with TRBJ1-1; D ambiguous. Trimming removed 2 bases at V and 6 bases at J, with 16 bases between. The germline V gene encodes CDR1 KGHSH and CDR2 LQKENI. The CDR3 is 15 residues long. As DNA, the CDR3 is TGTGCCAGCTCACCAAATGCTGGTTCTAACTCTGAAGCTTTCTTT. It translates to CASSPNAGSNSEAFF.

CDR3 residues: CASSPRRGGGHEQYF. The CDR3 DNA reads as TGTGCCAGTAGTCCCCGGCGGGGTGGGGGGCACGAGCAGTACTTC. This rearrangement joins TRBV19 to TRBJ2-7; possibly TRBD1 or TRBD2 for D (6 bases each). Trimming shortened V by 5 bases and J by 5 bases, and 19 bases separated the two germline ends. Germline V gene data show CDR1 as LNHDA and CDR2 as SQIVND (reference sequence). The CDR3 is made up of 15 amino acids.

The chain is built from TRBV4-3 and TRBJ1-2, with D possibly TRBD1 on 6 matching bases. The V gene lost 1 base and the J gene lost 7 bases, with 13 bases spanning the gap. The V gene's germline CDR1 is LGHNA and CDR2 YSLEER. This CDR3 spans 14 amino acids. CDR3 coding DNA: TGCGCCAGCAGCCAAGCGCACAGGGAAGCTGGCTACACCTTC. This translates into CASSQAHREAGYTF.

J is TRBJ1-5 and V is TRBV21-1; the listed D gene, TRBD1, was not tested against the DNA. TRBV21-1 is tagged as a pseudogene. The CDR3 spans 18 residues. CDR3 in DNA: TGTGCCAGCAGCAAAGCGCTTCCGGTGGGGGCGATCGGTCAGCCCCAGCATTTT. This translates into CASSKALPVGAIGQPQHF.

This chain links TRBV7-2 with TRBJ2-2; 7 bases fit TRBD1. The CDR3 runs to 15 residues. The germline V gene has CDR1 SGHTA and CDR2 FQGNSA. J gave up 0 bases and V 5 bases, and 3 bases lay outside the gene matches. As DNA, the CDR3 is TGTGCCAGCAGCCCGACAGGGCCGAACACCGGGGAGCTGTTTTTT. This encodes CASSPTGPNTGELFF.

The chain combines TRBV10-3 with TRBJ2-7, with no clear D. The germline V gene encodes CDR1 ENHRY and CDR2 SYGVKD. This CDR3 contains 15 residues. Trimming pared 0 bases from V and 0 bases from J, leaving 9 bases between. For the CDR3, the DNA is TGTGCCATCAGTGAGTCTGGCAGATACTCCTACGAGCAGTACTTC. It translates to CAISESGRYSYEQYF.

This clone was counted between two and nine times. The chain is built from TRBV28 and TRBJ2-1; a weak D match, TRBD1 (5 bases). Between the trimmed V and J ends, which lost 7 bases and 7 bases, there was a span of 23 bases. The CDR3 runs to 16 residues. Germline-derived CDR1 and CDR2 are MDHEN and SYDVKM. The CDR3 bases are TGTGCCAGCAAACCCTTATTGAGGAGACAGTTTAATGAGCAGTTCTTC. Translated, it gives CASKPLLRRQFNEQFF.

The chain joins TRBV5-6 to TRBJ2-7; D may be TRBD2 (5 bases). V lost 1 base and J 3 bases, leaving 20 bases between the germline ends. The CDR3 contains 17 residues. The germline V gene encodes CDR1 SGHDT and CDR2 YYEEEE. The DNA of the CDR3 is TGTGCCAGCAGCTTGTATTACGGGATTACGAAAGGCTACGAGCAGTACTTC. Protein product: CASSLYYGITKGYEQYF.